What follows is one TCR beta chain and its context. What it binds is unknown. This specimen comes from a study of T-cell reconstitution after alpha-beta-depleted transplantation in children. Study outcomes and limitations: By one year post-transplant, T-cell counts and diversity largely arose from T cells that were newly produced. Some patients showed high day-60 TCRbeta diversity, which derived from surviving recipient T cells and thymic progenitors. Reported findings indicate that, about two months after transplant, alpha-beta T cells came from several hundred expanded clones, which were derived from non-depleted graft cells.

Unique molecular identifiers tagged the TCRbeta library. TCRdb ran MiXCR on the PCR reads and lists one entry per CDR3 protein. The sample holds 200,000 to 250,000 distinct CDR3 sequences, roughly 8.1% seen once. This receptor was taken from a male patient between 2 and 15 years old who had a stem cell transplant for acute myeloid leukemia, so the T cells may come from the graft donor. The sequenced sample was PBMCs, mostly from graft donor cells, obtained 360 days after TCRalphabeta/CD19-depleted stem cell transplant.

CDR3 in amino acids: CASSHETGTRYNEQFF. The CDR3 DNA sequence: TGTGCCAGCAGCCATGAAACCGGGACCCGATACAATGAGCAGTTCTTC. The chain employs TRBV3-1 and TRBJ2-1, with D perhaps given as TRBD1 or TRBD2 (5 bases each). V was trimmed by 3 bases and J by 4 bases, leaving 16 bases between them. The CDR3 has 16 residues. Germline loops: CDR1 LGHDT, CDR2 YNNKEL (reference sequence).